One T cell receptor (beta chain) is described in this entry. Generated by immunoSEQ multiplex PCR, the TCRdb table keeps only in-frame clones and is missing some. The sample includes about 16,000 clones, around 87% of them seen just once. The sample originates from a study of technical replicates of blood from several donors. CDR1 and CDR2 (germline): MNHNS, SASEGT. The CDR3 spans 14 residues. Trimming shortened V by 6 bases and J by 0 bases, and 12 bases separated the two germline ends. This clonotype was sampled from a human donor in good health. V and J are TRBV6-1 and TRBJ2-7; D is perhaps TRBD1 (6 bases). Input material: PBMCs. CDR3 in amino acids: CASSWTASSYEQYF. The CDR3, as DNA: TGTGCCAGCAGCTGGACAGCAAGCTCCTACGAGCAGTACTTC.